This T cell receptor beta chain emerged from a study of beta chain features in type 1 diabetes. Background on the study: Researchers looked at fewer than 110 million sorted cells across all samples. Findings of the study overall: There was a moderate but significant shortening of TCRB CDR3s in all four CD4+ subsets of Type 1 diabetes patients. The analysis here could not establish whether HLA type shapes TCRB rearrangement.

Isolated RNA was reverse transcribed in full, so expressed TCRB transcripts were sequenced. There were several million reads on average in the naive, central memory and regulatory T cell samples. Clones were sequenced by immunoSEQ multiplex PCR, and TCRdb holds only the in-frame ones, with some missing. The data contain about 370,000 clones, roughly a tenth of them singletons. Each donor gave one heparinised blood draw averaging roughly 100 mL. There are a few counts of this clone. Antigen specificity is unknown. The sequence was collected from a man aged 25 to 40 with type 1 diabetes. The specimen sequenced was central memory CD4+ T cells from blood.

The CDR3 reads CASSPRQGIGAEAFF. DNA for the CDR3: TGCGCCAGCAGCCCCCGGCAGGGTATTGGGGCTGAAGCTTTCTTT. V is TRBV5-1 and J is TRBJ1-1, with TRBD1 as a possible D gene (5 bases). The germline V and J ends were trimmed by 4 bases and 6 bases, with 19 bases remaining between them. The germline V gene encodes CDR1 SGHRS and CDR2 YFSETQ. This CDR3 contains 15 residues.